Sequencing of this T cell receptor (beta chain) was carried out in a study of T cells after yellow fever vaccination. This clonotype was counted ten times or more. Via MiXCR, TCRdb re-called the 5' RACE reads, giving one row per CDR3 protein. The data show about 140,000 distinct CDR3 sequences, about 8% seen once. The germline V gene encodes CDR1 KGHSH and CDR2 LQKENI. V lost 2 bases, J lost 4 bases, and 9 bases lay in between. The CDR3 extends over 13 amino acids. The receptor was derived from a man aged 25 to 40 who received the YFV17D yellow fever vaccine. Specimen: CD4+ T cells sorted from PBMCs, collected 5 days after the yellow fever booster vaccination. The chain couples TRBV18 to TRBJ2-7; D is uncertain. CDR3 DNA sequence: TGTGCCAGCTCACCATCGGTCGGATACGAGCAGTACTTC. Its protein is CASSPSVGYEQYF. The whole variable domain, filled in from reference TRBV18 and TRBJ2-7, reads NAGVMQNPRHLVRRRGQEARLRCSPMKGHSHVYWYRQLPEEGLKFMVYLQKENIIDESGMPKERFSAEFPKEGPSILRIQQVVRGDSAAYFCASSPSVGYEQYFGPGTRLTVT.